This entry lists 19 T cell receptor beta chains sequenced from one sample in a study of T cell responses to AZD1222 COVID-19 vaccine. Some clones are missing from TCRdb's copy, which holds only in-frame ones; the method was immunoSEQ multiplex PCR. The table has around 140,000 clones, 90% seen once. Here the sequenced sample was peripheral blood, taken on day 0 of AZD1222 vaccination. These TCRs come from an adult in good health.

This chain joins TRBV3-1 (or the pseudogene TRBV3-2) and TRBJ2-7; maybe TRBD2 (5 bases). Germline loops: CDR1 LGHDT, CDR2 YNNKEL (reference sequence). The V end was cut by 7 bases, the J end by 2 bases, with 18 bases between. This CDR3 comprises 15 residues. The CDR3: CASTSAGLQPYEQYF. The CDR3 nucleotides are TGTGCCAGCACATCGGCGGGTCTACAACCCTACGAGCAGTACTTC.

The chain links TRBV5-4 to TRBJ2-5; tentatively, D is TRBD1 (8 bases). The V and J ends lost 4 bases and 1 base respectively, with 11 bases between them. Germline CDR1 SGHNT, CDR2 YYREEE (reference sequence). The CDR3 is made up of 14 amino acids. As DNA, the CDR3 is TGTGCCAGCAGCACAGGGGGGGGCCAAGAGACCCAGTACTTC. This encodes CASSTGGGQETQYF.

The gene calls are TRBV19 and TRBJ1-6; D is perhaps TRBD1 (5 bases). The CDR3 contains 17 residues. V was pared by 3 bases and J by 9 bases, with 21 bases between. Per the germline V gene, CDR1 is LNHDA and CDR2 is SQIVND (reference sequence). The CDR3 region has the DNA TGTGCCAGTAGTATGAGTCAGGGCCCTGCTCAAGTTTCACCCCTCCACTTT. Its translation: CASSMSQGPAQVSPLHF.

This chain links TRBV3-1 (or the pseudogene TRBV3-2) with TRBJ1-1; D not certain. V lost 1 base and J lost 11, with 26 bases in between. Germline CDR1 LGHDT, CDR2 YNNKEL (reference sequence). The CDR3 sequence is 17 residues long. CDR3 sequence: CASSQAVPGRNTELAFF. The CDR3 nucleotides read TGTGCCAGCAGCCAAGCTGTCCCAGGCAGGAACACTGAATTGGCTTTCTTT.

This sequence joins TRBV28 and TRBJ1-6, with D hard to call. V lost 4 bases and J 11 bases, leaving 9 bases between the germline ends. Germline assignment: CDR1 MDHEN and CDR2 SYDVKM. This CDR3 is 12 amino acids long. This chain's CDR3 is CASSSMLAPLHF. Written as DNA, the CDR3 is TGTGCCAGCAGTTCTATGCTTGCACCCCTCCACTTT.

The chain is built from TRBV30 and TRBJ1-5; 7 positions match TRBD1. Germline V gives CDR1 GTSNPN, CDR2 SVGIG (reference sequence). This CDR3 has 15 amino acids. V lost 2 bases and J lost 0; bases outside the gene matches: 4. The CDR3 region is CAWSKGAYSNQPQHF. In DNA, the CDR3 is TGTGCCTGGAGTAAGGGGGCTTATAGCAATCAGCCCCAGCATTTT.

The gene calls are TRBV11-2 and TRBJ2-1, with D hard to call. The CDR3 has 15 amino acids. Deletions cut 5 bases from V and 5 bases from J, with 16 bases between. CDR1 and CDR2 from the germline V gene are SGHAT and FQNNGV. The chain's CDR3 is CASSPVGVLNNEQFF. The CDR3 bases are TGTGCCAGCAGCCCAGTGGGCGTACTGAACAATGAGCAGTTCTTC.

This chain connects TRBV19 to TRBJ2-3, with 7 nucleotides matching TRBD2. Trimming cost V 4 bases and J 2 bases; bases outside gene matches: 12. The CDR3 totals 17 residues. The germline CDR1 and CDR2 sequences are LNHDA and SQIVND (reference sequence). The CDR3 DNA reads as TGTGCCAGTAGTAGGGGCGCGGGGGTGACTTCCACAGATACGCAGTATTTT. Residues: CASSRGAGVTSTDTQYF.

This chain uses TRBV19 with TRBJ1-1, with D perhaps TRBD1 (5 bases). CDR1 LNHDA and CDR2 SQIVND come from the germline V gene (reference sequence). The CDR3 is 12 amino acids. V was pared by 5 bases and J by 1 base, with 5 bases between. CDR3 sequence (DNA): TGTGCCAGTAGTGACAGGAACACTGAAGCTTTCTTT. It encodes CASSDRNTEAFF.

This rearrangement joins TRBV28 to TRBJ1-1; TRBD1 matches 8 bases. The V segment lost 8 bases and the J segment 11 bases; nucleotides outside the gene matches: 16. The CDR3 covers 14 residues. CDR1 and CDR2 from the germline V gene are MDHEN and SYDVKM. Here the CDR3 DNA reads TGTGCCAGCTGGGCAGGACAGGGAAGGTTTCTGGCTTTCTTT. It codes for CASWAGQGRFLAFF.

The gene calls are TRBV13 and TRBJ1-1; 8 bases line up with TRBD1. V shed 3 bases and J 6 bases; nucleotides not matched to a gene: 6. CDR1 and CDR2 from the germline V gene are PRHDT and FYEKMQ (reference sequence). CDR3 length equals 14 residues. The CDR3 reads CASSFPGQAPEAFF. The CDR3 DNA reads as TGTGCCAGCAGCTTTCCGGGACAGGCGCCTGAAGCTTTCTTT.

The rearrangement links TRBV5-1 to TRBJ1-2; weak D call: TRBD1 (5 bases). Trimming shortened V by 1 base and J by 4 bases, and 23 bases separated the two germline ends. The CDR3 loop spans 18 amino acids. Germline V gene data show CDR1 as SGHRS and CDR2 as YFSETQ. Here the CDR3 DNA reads TGCGCCAGCAGCTTGTCGTCTTTCTTGGCAGGGACTCTCTATGGCTACACCTTC. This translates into CASSLSSFLAGTLYGYTF.

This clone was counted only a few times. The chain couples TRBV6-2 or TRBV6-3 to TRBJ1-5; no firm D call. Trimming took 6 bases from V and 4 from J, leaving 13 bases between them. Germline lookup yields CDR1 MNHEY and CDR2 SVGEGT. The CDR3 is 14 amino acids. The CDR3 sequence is CASSRDTPNQPQHF. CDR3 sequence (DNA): TGTGCCAGCAGCAGAGACACACCAAATCAGCCCCAGCATTTT.

In DNA form, the CDR3 reads TGTGCCAGCAGCCGGGGGCGGAACTCCTACAATGAGCAGTTCTTC. Residues: CASSRGRNSYNEQFF. The gene calls are TRBV7-9 and TRBJ2-1; D may be TRBD1 or TRBD2 (6 bases each). The CDR3 is 15 amino acids. CDR1 SEHNR and CDR2 FQNEAQ come from the germline V gene (reference sequence). V was clipped by 5 bases and J by 0 bases, with 11 bases between them.

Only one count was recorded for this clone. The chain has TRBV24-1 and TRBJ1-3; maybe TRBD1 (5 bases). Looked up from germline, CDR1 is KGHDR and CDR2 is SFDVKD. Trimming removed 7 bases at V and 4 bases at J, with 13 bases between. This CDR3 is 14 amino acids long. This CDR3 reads CATRGEGAGNTIYF. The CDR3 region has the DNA TGTGCCACCAGGGGAGAAGGGGCGGGAAACACCATATATTTT.

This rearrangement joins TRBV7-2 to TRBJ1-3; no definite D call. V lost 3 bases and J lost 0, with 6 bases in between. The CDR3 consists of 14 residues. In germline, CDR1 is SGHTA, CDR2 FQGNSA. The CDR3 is CASSLEHSGNTIYF. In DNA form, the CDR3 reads TGTGCCAGCAGCTTGGAGCACTCTGGAAACACCATATATTTT. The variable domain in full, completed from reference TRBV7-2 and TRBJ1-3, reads GAGVSQSPSNKVTEKGKDVELRCDPISGHTALYWYRQSLGQGLEFLIYFQGNSAPDKSGLPSDRFSAERTGGSVSTLTIQRTQQEDSAVYLCASSLEHSGNTIYFGEGSWLTVV.

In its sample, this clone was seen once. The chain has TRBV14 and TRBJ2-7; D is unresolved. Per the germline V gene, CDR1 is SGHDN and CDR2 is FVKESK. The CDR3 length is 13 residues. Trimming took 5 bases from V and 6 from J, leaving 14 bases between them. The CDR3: CASSIQGWSEQYF. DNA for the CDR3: TGTGCCAGCAGCATACAAGGGTGGAGCGAGCAGTACTTC.

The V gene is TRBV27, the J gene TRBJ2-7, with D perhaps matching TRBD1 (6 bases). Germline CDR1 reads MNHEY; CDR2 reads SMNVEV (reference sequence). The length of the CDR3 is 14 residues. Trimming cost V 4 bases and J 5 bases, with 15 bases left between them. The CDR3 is CASSSPTGTHEQYF. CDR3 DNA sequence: TGTGCCAGCAGTTCCCCGACAGGTACCCACGAGCAGTACTTC.

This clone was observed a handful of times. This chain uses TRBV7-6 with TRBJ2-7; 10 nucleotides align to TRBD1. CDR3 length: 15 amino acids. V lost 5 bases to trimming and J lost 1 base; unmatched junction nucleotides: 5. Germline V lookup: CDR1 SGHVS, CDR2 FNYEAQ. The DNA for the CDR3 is TGTGCCAGCAGCCTCGGACAGGGGGGTTCCTACGAGCAGTACTTC. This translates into CASSLGQGGSYEQYF.